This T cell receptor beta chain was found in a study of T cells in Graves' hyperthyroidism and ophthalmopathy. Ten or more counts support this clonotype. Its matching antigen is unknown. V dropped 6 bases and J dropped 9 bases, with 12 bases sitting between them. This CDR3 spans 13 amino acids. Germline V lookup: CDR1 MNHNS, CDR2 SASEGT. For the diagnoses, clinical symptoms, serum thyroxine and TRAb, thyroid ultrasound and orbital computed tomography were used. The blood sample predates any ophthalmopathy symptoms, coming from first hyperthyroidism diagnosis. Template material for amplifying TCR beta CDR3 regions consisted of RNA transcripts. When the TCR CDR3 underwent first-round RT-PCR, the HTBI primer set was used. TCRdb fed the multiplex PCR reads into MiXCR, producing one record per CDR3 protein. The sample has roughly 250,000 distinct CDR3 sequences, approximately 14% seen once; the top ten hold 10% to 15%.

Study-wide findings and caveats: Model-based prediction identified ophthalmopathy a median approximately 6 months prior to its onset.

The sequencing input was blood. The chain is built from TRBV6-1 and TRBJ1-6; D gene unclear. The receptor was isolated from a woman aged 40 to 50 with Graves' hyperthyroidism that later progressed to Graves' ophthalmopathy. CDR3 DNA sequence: TGTGCCAGCAGGAGTCCCGGGTCTTCACCCCTCCACTTT. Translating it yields CASRSPGSSPLHF.